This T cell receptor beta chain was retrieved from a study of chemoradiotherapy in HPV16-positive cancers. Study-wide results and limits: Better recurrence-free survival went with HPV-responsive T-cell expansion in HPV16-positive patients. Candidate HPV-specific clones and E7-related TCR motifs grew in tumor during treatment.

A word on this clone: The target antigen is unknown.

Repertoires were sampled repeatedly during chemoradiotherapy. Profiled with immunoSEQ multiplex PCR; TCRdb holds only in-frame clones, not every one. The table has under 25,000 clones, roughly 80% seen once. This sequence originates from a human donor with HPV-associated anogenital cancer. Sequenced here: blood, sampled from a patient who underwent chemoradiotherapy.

CDR3 nucleotides: TGCGCCAGCACCCCGGGACAGGGGGAAGAGACCCAGTACTTC. Its translation is CASTPGQGEETQYF. The rearrangement links TRBV5-1 to TRBJ2-5, with 11 positions matching TRBD1. The V gene's germline CDR1 is SGHRS and CDR2 YFSETQ. This CDR3 is 14 amino acids long. The junction had 4 bases not matched to a gene; V was cut back by 6 bases and J by 3 bases. The full variable domain, in which reference TRBV5-1 and TRBJ2-5 provide the parts outside the CDR3, is KAGVTQTPRYLIKTRGQQVTLSCSPISGHRSVSWYQQTPGQGLQFLFEYFSETQRNKGNFPGRFSGRQFSNSRSEMNVSTLELGDSALYLCASTPGQGEETQYFGPGTRLLVL.